This is a list of T cell receptor beta chains from one sample in a study of Ad26.COV2.S vaccination and SARS-CoV-2 variants. Assay: immunoSEQ multiplex PCR; the TCRdb copy retains only in-frame clones and omits some. The table has fewer than 900,000 clones, roughly 90% seen once. Sequenced here: peripheral blood, sampled in a trial of Ad26.COV2.S vaccine versus placebo. The receptors come from a person aged 18-65 years who received the Ad26.COV2.S COVID-19 vaccine or a placebo. Both conserved end residues are trimmed from each CDR3. The D gene is left open where the match is weak.

j_call v_call d_call cdr3_aa
TRBJ1-2 TRBV30 - AWSPGHLYGYT
TRBJ2-5 TRBV18 TRBD2 ASSPGRDETQY
TRBJ1-2 TRBV27 TRBD1 ASRGQGRGVYGYT
TRBJ1-5 TRBV7-2 - ASSLRSNQPQH
TRBJ2-7 TRBV20-1 - SASRESEQY
TRBJ2-3 TRBV7-2 - ASRTRQSNTDTQY
TRBJ2-2 TRBV24-1 - ATSDLYGGTGELF
TRBJ2-7 TRBV24-1 - ATSDPRFSDSYEQY
TRBJ2-7 TRBV30 - AWSKMGTREQY
TRBJ1-5 TRBV6-5 - ASSPKGISNQPQH
TRBJ2-1 TRBV3-1/TRBV3-2 - ASSYGDLPF
TRBJ1-1 TRBV6-6 - ASSYETYTEAF